The 27 T cell receptor beta chains below were found in one sample sequenced in a study of T cell responses to AZD1222 COVID-19 vaccine. The repertoire was sequenced with immunoSEQ multiplex PCR; TCRdb's copy has only in-frame clones and lacks some. Among about 120,000 clones, 80% to 95% were seen once, and the ten largest hold under 5.5%. The sample was peripheral blood, taken on day 0 of AZD1222 vaccination. The receptors were sampled from an adult in good health.

The chain combines TRBV14 with TRBJ2-5, with TRBD1 as a possible D gene (6 bases). The germline V and J ends were trimmed by 3 bases and 3 bases, with 14 bases remaining between them. Germline CDR1 reads SGHDN; CDR2 reads FVKESK. This CDR3 is built from 15 residues. CDR3 protein: CASSHGYRQEETQYF. The CDR3 coding sequence is TGTGCCAGCAGCCACGGTTATAGACAGGAAGAGACCCAGTACTTC.

V and J are TRBV5-5 and TRBJ1-2; 10 bases agree with TRBD1. CDR1 and CDR2 (germline): SGHKS, YYEKEE (reference sequence). V was clipped by 4 bases and J by 2 bases; unmatched bases: 8. The CDR3 is 16 amino acids. As DNA, the CDR3 is TGTGCCAGCAGCCAGGACAGGGGGGAAATAAACTATGGCTACACCTTC. It translates to CASSQDRGEINYGYTF.

CDR3 loop: CASSTDGTGLTPLHF. As DNA, the CDR3 is TGTGCCAGCAGCACGGACGGGACAGGTTTGACACCCCTCCACTTT. The rearrangement links TRBV6-4 to TRBJ1-6; 8 bases match TRBD1. From germline, CDR1 is MRHNA and CDR2 SNTAGT. After removal of 6 bases from V and 11 bases from J, the junction contained 12 bases not matched to a gene. The CDR3 consists of 15 residues.

DNA for the CDR3: TGTGCCAGCAGCTTAACTGCTAACTATGGCTACACCTTC. It encodes CASSLTANYGYTF. This sequence joins TRBV7-3 and TRBJ1-2; D not resolved. CDR3 length equals 13 residues. Germline V CDR1 and CDR2: SGHTA, FQGTGA. V gave up 0 bases and J gave up 0 bases, with 2 bases separating them.

This chain connects TRBV27 to TRBJ1-2; 9 positions match TRBD1. The length of the CDR3 is 14 residues. CDR1 MNHEY and CDR2 SMNVEV come from the germline V gene (reference sequence). The trim removed 2 bases at V and 8 bases at J, leaving 6 bases unmatched. The CDR3 sequence is CASSLHRQGGGYTF. DNA for the CDR3: TGTGCCAGCAGTTTACACCGACAGGGGGGCGGCTACACCTTC.

This chain links TRBV7-9 with TRBJ1-2, with 7 bases aligning to TRBD1. Trimming cost V 5 bases and J 6 bases; bases outside gene matches: 12. The germline CDR1 and CDR2 sequences are SEHNR and FQNEAQ (reference sequence). The CDR3 has 15 residues. CDR3 DNA: TGTGCCAGCAGCCCGGGGACAGTAGCAGGGGATGGCTACACCTTC. As protein: CASSPGTVAGDGYTF.

The V gene is TRBV10-2, the J gene TRBJ1-6; a weak D match, TRBD1 (6 bases). The germline gives CDR1 WSHSY, CDR2 SAAADI. Trimming removed 2 bases from V and 7 bases from J, with 9 bases in between. This CDR3 contains 14 residues. The CDR3 is CASSEAGTNSPLHF. The CDR3, as DNA: TGCGCCAGCAGTGAGGCAGGGACAAATTCACCCCTCCACTTT.

The chain has TRBV4-3 and TRBJ2-3, with 8 bases aligning to TRBD1. V gave up 0 bases and J gave up 7 bases; unmatched junction bases: 6. CDR3 length: 15 amino acids. CDR1 is LGHNA, CDR2 YSLEER, per germline. The CDR3 loop is CASSQEGQGANTQYF. CDR3 DNA sequence: TGCGCCAGCAGCCAAGAAGGGCAGGGGGCGAATACGCAGTATTTT.

This clone was recorded only once. This rearrangement joins TRBV7-8 to TRBJ2-7, with D unclear. The CDR3 covers 14 residues. V lost 5 bases and J 2 bases, leaving 13 bases between the germline ends. The germline V gene has CDR1 SGHVS and CDR2 FQNEAQ. This CDR3 is CASSRDIQAYEQYF. Here the CDR3 DNA reads TGTGCCAGCAGCCGAGACATCCAGGCCTACGAGCAGTACTTC.

The chain recombines TRBV5-4 with TRBJ2-5; D is ambiguous. Looked up from germline, CDR1 is SGHNT and CDR2 is YYREEE (reference sequence). The V end was cut by 2 bases, the J end by 5 bases, with 19 bases between. CDR3 length: 16 residues. The CDR3 spells CASSLRAGEAGETQYF. CDR3 DNA: TGTGCCAGCAGCTTAAGGGCAGGAGAAGCTGGGGAGACCCAGTACTTC.

The chain employs TRBV12-5 and TRBJ2-5; TRBD1 matches at 7 bases. CDR3 length: 15 amino acids. Trimming took 1 base from V and 2 from J; bases not matched to a gene: 4. Germline values: CDR1 LGHNT, CDR2 FRNRAP. The CDR3 is CASGLGNRGQETQYF. The CDR3 DNA reads as TGTGCTAGTGGTTTGGGCAACAGGGGACAAGAGACCCAGTACTTC.

The chain combines TRBV10-3 with TRBJ2-5; 8 bases agree with TRBD1. This CDR3 is built from 16 residues. The germline V gene encodes CDR1 ENHRY and CDR2 SYGVKD. Trimming took 4 bases from V and 1 from J; bases not matched to a gene: 8. CDR3 sequence (DNA): TGTGCCATCAGTGGATCCCTCAGGGGGCCCCAAGAGACCCAGTACTTC. Translated, it gives CAISGSLRGPQETQYF.

This sequence joins TRBV7-9 and TRBJ1-2; 8 nucleotides match TRBD1. The V gene end was trimmed by 4 bases and the J gene end by 3 bases; junction bases not matched to a gene: 4. CDR1 and CDR2 from the germline V gene are SEHNR and FQNEAQ (reference sequence). This CDR3 comprises 14 residues. The DNA of the CDR3 is TGTGCCAGCAGCTCGACAGGGGTCCACTATGGCTACACCTTC. Protein: CASSSTGVHYGYTF.

The chain couples TRBV12-3 or TRBV12-4 to TRBJ2-7, with D hard to call. V gave up 6 bases and J gave up 3 bases, with 9 bases separating them. The CDR3 has 12 residues. The CDR3 bases are TGTGCCAGCAGCCCTAACAACTACGAGCAGTACTTC. Translating it yields CASSPNNYEQYF.

This rearrangement joins TRBV27 to TRBJ1-2, with D perhaps TRBD1 (5 bases). The ends were cut back, 6 bases at V and 4 bases at J, with 6 bases in the middle. The germline V gene has CDR1 MNHEY and CDR2 SMNVEV (reference sequence). This CDR3 is built from 11 residues. The CDR3: CASRGGYGYTF. The CDR3 coding sequence is TGTGCCAGCAGGGGGGGCTATGGCTACACCTTC.

The CDR3 DNA sequence: TGTGCCAGTAGTAAGGTGCTCGGGGAGCTGTTTTTT. Translation gives CASSKVLGELFF. The chain uses TRBV19 and TRBJ2-2; no definite D call. V was pared by 4 bases and J by 7 bases, with 7 bases between. The V gene's germline CDR1 is LNHDA and CDR2 SQIVND (reference sequence). The CDR3 totals 12 residues.

In this sample, this clone turned up a few times. The J gene is TRBJ1-5, the V gene TRBV28, with D uncertain. CDR1 and CDR2 (germline): MDHEN, SYDVKM. The V end was cut by 3 bases, the J end by 7 bases, with 7 bases between. The CDR3 covers 12 residues. CDR3: CASSLREQPQHF. The DNA of the CDR3 is TGTGCCAGCAGTTTGCGGGAACAGCCCCAGCATTTT.

The genes are TRBV4-3 and TRBJ2-7; D remains ambiguous. Trimming stripped 2 bases from V and 0 bases from J, with 8 bases between. CDR1 is LGHNA and CDR2 is YSLEER in the germline V gene. The CDR3 consists of 14 residues. This CDR3 is CASSQTVNSYEQYF. CDR3 DNA sequence: TGCGCCAGCAGCCAAACCGTAAACTCCTACGAGCAGTACTTC.

The rearrangement uses TRBV6-5 and TRBJ1-2, with a possible D match to TRBD1 (5 bases). Trimming stripped 8 bases from V and 8 bases from J, with 21 bases between. The CDR3 extends over 14 amino acids. Germline V gene sequence: CDR1 MNHEY, CDR2 SVGAGI. The CDR3 reads CASHNPGAGLGYTF. DNA of the CDR3: TGTGCCAGCCATAACCCCGGGGCAGGGCTCGGCTACACCTTC.

This clone was picked up one time. This chain connects TRBV12-3 or TRBV12-4 to TRBJ2-1, with D perhaps TRBD1 or TRBD2 (5 bases each). The V gene lost 5 bases and the J gene lost 6 bases, with 8 bases spanning the gap. The CDR3 loop spans 12 amino acids. CDR3 sequence (DNA): TGTGCCAGCAGTGGGACCTCCAATGAGCAGTTCTTC. Protein: CASSGTSNEQFF.

The chain employs TRBV18 and TRBJ1-1; 9 bases are shared with TRBD1. The CDR3 has 17 residues. Trimming at V came to 1 base and at J to 1 base, leaving 7 bases not matched to a gene. From germline, CDR1 is KGHSH and CDR2 LQKENI. This CDR3 is CASSPRGTGSRNTEAFF. CDR3 nucleotide sequence: TGTGCCAGCTCACCACGGGGGACAGGGAGTAGGAACACTGAAGCTTTCTTT.

This chain uses TRBV27 with TRBJ2-1; either TRBD1 or TRBD2 may supply D (5 bases each). The V end was cut by 6 bases, the J end by 6 bases, with 12 bases between. Germline V gene sequence: CDR1 MNHEY, CDR2 SMNVEV (reference sequence). The CDR3 is made up of 13 amino acids. The CDR3 bases are TGTGCCAGCAGCCCACCGGGGCTCAATGAGCAGTTCTTC. Protein product: CASSPPGLNEQFF.

This rearrangement joins TRBV5-4 to TRBJ2-1; a weak D match, TRBD2 (5 bases). The V end lost 2 bases, the J end lost 8 bases, and 14 bases lay between the germline ends. The CDR3 is made up of 14 amino acids. Germline V lookup: CDR1 SGHNT, CDR2 YYREEE (reference sequence). CDR3: CASSFGALRDEQFF. The CDR3 DNA sequence: TGTGCCAGCAGCTTCGGCGCATTGAGGGATGAGCAGTTCTTC.

The chain joins TRBV5-6 to TRBJ1-3, with 8 bases lining up with TRBD1. This CDR3 contains 14 residues. CDR1 SGHDT and CDR2 YYEEEE come from the germline V gene. V shed 0 bases and J 8 bases; nucleotides not matched to a gene: 4. CDR3 residues: CASSLADRVDTIYF. The CDR3 region has the DNA TGTGCCAGCAGCTTGGCGGACAGGGTAGACACCATATATTTT. Complete variable domain (other parts from reference TRBV5-6 and TRBJ1-3): DAGVTQSPTHLIKTRGQQVTLRCSPKSGHDTVSWYQQALGQGPQFIFQYYEEEERQRGNFPDRFSGHQFPNYSSELNVNALLLGDSALYLCASSLADRVDTIYFGEGSWLTVV.

The genes are TRBV5-6 and TRBJ1-1; D call uncertain. The V end was cut by 3 bases, the J end by 1 base, with 10 bases between. CDR3 length: 14 residues. The germline gives CDR1 SGHDT, CDR2 YYEEEE. CDR3 sequence: CASSSTGRNTEAFF. The CDR3 bases are TGTGCCAGCAGCTCTACCGGCAGGAACACTGAAGCTTTCTTT. The variable domain in full, with the rest retrieved from reference TRBV5-6 and TRBJ1-1, is DAGVTQSPTHLIKTRGQQVTLRCSPKSGHDTVSWYQQALGQGPQFIFQYYEEEERQRGNFPDRFSGHQFPNYSSELNVNALLLGDSALYLCASSSTGRNTEAFFGQGTRLTVV.

Only a few counts were recorded for this clone. V and J are TRBV28 and TRBJ1-4; TRBD1 is a possible D gene (5 bases). The CDR3 has 15 amino acids. From germline, CDR1 is MDHEN and CDR2 SYDVKM. Trimming pared 8 bases from V and 8 bases from J, leaving 21 bases between. Here the CDR3 reads CASRPQGMIGEKLFF. The CDR3 bases are TGTGCCAGCCGCCCGCAGGGCATGATAGGGGAAAAACTGTTTTTT.

The chain links TRBV19 to TRBJ2-2; 11 positions agree with TRBD1. Trimming cost V 2 bases and J 2 bases; bases outside gene matches: 4. The CDR3 sequence is 17 residues long. Germline V CDR1 and CDR2: LNHDA, SQIVND (reference sequence). This CDR3 reads CASSIPGTGGNTGELFF. For the CDR3, the DNA is TGTGCCAGTAGTATACCGGGGACAGGGGGAAACACCGGGGAGCTGTTTTTT.